This TCR beta chain originates from a study of beta chain features in type 1 diabetes. Background on the study: Patients looked much like healthy donors when it came to age, gender and cell yields.

Expressed TCRB transcripts were sequenced after all isolated RNA was converted to cDNA. It was found that naive, central memory and regulatory T cell samples averaged around 3.5 million reads. The method was immunoSEQ multiplex PCR; TCRdb's version includes in-frame clones alone and lacks a portion of them. The sample includes roughly 400,000 clones, over 8.5% of them seen just once. Germline V lookup: CDR1 SGHTA, CDR2 FQGNSA. CDR3 length: 15 residues. V lost 5 bases, J lost 8 bases, and 18 bases lay in between. Study results and limitations: Moderate but significant shortening of TCRB CDR3s was recorded in all four CD4+ subsets from Type 1 diabetes patients. Comparison showed that naive, central memory and Treg TCRB repertoires appeared more similar among patients than among healthy donors. The influence of HLA type on TCRB rearrangement stayed undetermined.

This clone was seen at least ten times. What it binds is not known. The source is a man younger than 45 with type 1 diabetes. The specimen was central memory CD4+ T cells from blood. The genes are TRBV7-2 and TRBJ1-4; possible D gene TRBD1, 6 bases. The CDR3 bases are TGTGCCAGCAGCAATGGACAGCTACGGCAAGAAAAACTGTTTTTT. Amino acid sequence: CASSNGQLRQEKLFF.